This T cell receptor (beta chain) was observed in a study of STAT5B mutations in CD4+ large granular lymphocyte leukemia. Overall study results and limits: TRBV06-family usage was enriched in top patient clones (8/27) versus controls (2/35).

On this clone: Its antigen remains unidentified.

The CDR3 is 15 amino acids. J gave up 4 bases and V 6 bases, and 4 bases lay outside the gene matches. Germline CDR1 reads LNHDA; CDR2 reads SQIVND (reference sequence). The method was immunoSEQ multiplex PCR; TCRdb's version includes in-frame clones alone and lacks a portion of them. The data contain about 48,000 clones, about 70% of them seen just once; the ten biggest clones take up less than 2%. This chain uses TRBV19 with TRBJ2-2; 11 bases are shared with TRBD1. The clonotype was recovered from a human donor in good health. The material sequenced was CD4+ T cells from blood buffy coats. The CDR3 reads CASSPGTGGTGELFF. CDR3 nucleotides: TGTGCCAGTAGCCCCGGGACAGGGGGCACCGGGGAGCTGTTTTTT.